Below are 6 T cell receptor beta chains sequenced from a single sample in a study of T cell responses to AZD1222 COVID-19 vaccine. Measured with immunoSEQ multiplex PCR; TCRdb has only the in-frame clones, and not every one. This table holds about 140,000 clones, over 85% found once. This specimen consisted of peripheral blood, obtained on day 0 of AZD1222 vaccination. The receptor source for this set is an adult in good health.

This chain links TRBV28 with TRBJ1-2; D not resolved. The germline V and J ends were trimmed by 6 bases and 4 bases, with 15 bases remaining between them. The CDR3 is 14 residues long. Germline assignment: CDR1 MDHEN and CDR2 SYDVKM. CDR3 protein: CASRVPAGAYGYTF. The CDR3 DNA sequence: TGTGCCAGCAGAGTCCCCGCAGGAGCCTATGGCTACACCTTC.

This chain uses TRBV10-3 with TRBJ1-6; TRBD1 matches at 7 bases. Germline assignment: CDR1 ENHRY and CDR2 SYGVKD. The length of the CDR3 is 14 residues. V gave up 5 bases and J gave up 7 bases; unmatched junction bases: 5. CDR3 amino acids: CAISSQGTNSPLHF. The CDR3 nucleotides are TGTGCCATCAGTTCACAGGGGACCAATTCACCCCTCCACTTT.

The V gene is TRBV5-4, the J gene TRBJ2-7; a possible D gene is TRBD1 (6 bases). The germline CDR1 and CDR2 sequences are SGHNT and YYREEE (reference sequence). This CDR3 region has 16 residues. Trimming removed 0 bases from V and 0 bases from J, with 13 bases in between. CDR3 bases: TGTGCCAGCAGCTTGGGGGGGCCCGCGAGCTCCTACGAGCAGTACTTC. Its translation: CASSLGGPASSYEQYF.

The V gene is TRBV30, the J gene TRBJ2-3; D is perhaps TRBD2 (6 bases). The CDR3 runs 15 residues. Deletions cut 7 bases from V and 0 bases from J, with 17 bases between. In germline, CDR1 is GTSNPN, CDR2 SVGIG (reference sequence). The CDR3 reads CASKRSSVSTDTQYF. CDR3 nucleotide sequence: TGTGCCTCCAAGAGGTCTAGCGTTAGCACAGATACGCAGTATTTT.

The chain recombines TRBV11-2 with TRBJ1-6; tentative D call: TRBD1 (5 bases). The CDR3 contains 15 residues. Trimming left V 6 bases short and J 3 bases short, with 12 bases between. Germline V lookup: CDR1 SGHAT, CDR2 FQNNGV. The CDR3 spells CASRGREVYNSPLHF. The DNA for the CDR3 is TGTGCCAGCAGAGGCAGGGAAGTCTATAATTCACCCCTCCACTTT.

This clone was detected only once. The V gene is TRBV5-1, the J gene TRBJ2-2, with 15 nucleotides matching TRBD2. V trimming: 4 bases; J trimming: 2 bases; junction bases outside the gene matches: 9. The V gene's germline CDR1 is SGHRS and CDR2 YFSETQ. The CDR3 sequence is 19 residues long. CDR3 amino acids: CASSLGLAGGPFNTGELFF. The CDR3 DNA sequence: TGCGCCAGCAGCCTTGGACTAGCGGGAGGGCCTTTTAACACCGGGGAGCTGTTTTTT.